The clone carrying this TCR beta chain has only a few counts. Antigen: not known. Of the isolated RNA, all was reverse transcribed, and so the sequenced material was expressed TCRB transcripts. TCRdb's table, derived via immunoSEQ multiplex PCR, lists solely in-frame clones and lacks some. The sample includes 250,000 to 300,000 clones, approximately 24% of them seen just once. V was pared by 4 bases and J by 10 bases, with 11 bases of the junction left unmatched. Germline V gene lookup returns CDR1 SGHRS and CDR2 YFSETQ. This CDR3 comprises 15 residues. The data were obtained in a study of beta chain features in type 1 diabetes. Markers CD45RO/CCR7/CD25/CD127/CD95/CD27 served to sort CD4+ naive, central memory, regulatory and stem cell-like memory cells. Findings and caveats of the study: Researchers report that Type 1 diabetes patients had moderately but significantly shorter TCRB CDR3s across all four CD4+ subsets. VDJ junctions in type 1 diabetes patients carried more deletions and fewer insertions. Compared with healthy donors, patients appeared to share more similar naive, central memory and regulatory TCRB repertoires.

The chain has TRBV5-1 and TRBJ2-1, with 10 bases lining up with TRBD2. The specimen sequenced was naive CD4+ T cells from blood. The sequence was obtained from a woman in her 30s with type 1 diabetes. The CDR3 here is CASSLDLAGVGEQFF. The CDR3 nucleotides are TGCGCCAGCAGCCTAGACCTAGCGGGAGTAGGAGAGCAGTTCTTC.